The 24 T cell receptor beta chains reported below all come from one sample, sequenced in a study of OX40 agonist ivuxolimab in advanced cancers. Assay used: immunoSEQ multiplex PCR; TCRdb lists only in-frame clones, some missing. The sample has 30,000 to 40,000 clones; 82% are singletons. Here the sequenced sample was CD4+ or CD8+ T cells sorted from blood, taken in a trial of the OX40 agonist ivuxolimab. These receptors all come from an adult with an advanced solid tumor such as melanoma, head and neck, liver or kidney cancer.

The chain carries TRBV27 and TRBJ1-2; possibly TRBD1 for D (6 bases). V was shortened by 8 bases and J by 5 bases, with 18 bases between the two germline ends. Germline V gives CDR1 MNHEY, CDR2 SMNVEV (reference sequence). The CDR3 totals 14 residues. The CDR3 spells CASSDSLTTYGYTF. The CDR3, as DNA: TGTGCCAGCTCGGACAGCCTTACCACATATGGCTACACCTTC.

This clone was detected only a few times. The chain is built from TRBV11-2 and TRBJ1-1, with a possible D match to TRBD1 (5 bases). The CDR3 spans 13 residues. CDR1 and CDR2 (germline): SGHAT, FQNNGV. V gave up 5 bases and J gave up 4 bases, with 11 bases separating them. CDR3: CASSRYRSTEAFF. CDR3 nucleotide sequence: TGTGCCAGCAGCCGATACAGGAGCACTGAAGCTTTCTTT.

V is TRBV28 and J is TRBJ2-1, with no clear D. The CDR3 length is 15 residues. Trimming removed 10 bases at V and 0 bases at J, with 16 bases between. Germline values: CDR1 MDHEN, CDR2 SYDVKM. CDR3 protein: CAITPPDSSYNEQFF. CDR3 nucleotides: TGTGCCATCACCCCCCCGGATAGCTCCTACAATGAGCAGTTCTTC.

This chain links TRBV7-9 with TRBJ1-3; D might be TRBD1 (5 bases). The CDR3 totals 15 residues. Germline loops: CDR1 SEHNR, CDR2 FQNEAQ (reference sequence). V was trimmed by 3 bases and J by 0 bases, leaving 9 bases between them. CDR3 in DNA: TGTGCCAGCAGCTTCCAGGGATACTCTGGAAACACCATATATTTT. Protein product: CASSFQGYSGNTIYF.

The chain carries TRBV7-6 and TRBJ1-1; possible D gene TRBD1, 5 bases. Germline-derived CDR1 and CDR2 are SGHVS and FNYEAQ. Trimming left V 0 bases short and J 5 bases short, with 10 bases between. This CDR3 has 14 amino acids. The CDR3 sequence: CASSLAKGVTEAFF. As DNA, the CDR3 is TGTGCCAGCAGCTTAGCCAAAGGGGTTACTGAAGCTTTCTTT.

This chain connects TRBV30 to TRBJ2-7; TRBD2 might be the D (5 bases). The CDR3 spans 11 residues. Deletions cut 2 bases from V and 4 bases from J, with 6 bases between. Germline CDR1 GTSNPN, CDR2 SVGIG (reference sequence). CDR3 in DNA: TGTGCCTGGAGTTCGGGATACGAGCAGTACTTC. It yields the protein CAWSSGYEQYF. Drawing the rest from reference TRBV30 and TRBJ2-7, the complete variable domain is SQTIHQWPATLVQPVGSPLSLECTVEGTSNPNLYWYRQAAGRGLQLLFYSVGIGQISSEVPQNLSASRPQDRQFILSSKKLLLSDSGFYLCAWSSGYEQYFGPGTRLTVT.

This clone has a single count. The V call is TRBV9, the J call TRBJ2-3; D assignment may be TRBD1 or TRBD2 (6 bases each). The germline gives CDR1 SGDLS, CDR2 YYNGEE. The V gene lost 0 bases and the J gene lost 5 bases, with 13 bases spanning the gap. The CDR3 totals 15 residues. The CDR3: CASSVGGAGGDTQYF. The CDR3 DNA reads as TGTGCCAGCAGCGTAGGGGGGGCCGGAGGAGATACGCAGTATTTT. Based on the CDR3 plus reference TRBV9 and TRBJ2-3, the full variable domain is DSGVTQTPKHLITATGQRVTLRCSPRSGDLSVYWYQQSLDQGLQFLIQYYNGEERAKGNILERFSAQQFPDLHSELNLSSLELGDSALYFCASSVGGAGGDTQYFGPGTRLTVL.

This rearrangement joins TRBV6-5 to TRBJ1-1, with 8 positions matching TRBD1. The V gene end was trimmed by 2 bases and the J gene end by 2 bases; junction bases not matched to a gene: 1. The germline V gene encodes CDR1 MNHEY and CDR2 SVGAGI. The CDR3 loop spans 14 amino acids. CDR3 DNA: TGTGCCAGCAGTTACGGACAGGGAAACACTGAAGCTTTCTTT. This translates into CASSYGQGNTEAFF.

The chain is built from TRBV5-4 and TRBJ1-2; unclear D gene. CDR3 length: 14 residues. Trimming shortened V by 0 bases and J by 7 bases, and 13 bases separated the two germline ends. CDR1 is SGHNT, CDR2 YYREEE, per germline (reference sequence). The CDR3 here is CASSLGVGLGGYTF. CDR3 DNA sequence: TGTGCCAGCAGCTTGGGAGTGGGTCTTGGTGGCTACACCTTC.

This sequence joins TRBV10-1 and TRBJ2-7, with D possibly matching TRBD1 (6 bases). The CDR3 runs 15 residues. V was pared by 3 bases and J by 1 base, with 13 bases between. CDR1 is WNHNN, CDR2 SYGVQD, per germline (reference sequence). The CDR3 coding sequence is TGCGCCAGCAGTGAAGTGGACAGAGAGTCCTACGAGCAGTACTTC. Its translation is CASSEVDRESYEQYF.

This CDR3 is CSVEDRSGNYNEQFF. Written as DNA, the CDR3 is TGCAGCGTTGAAGATCGGAGCGGGAACTACAATGAGCAGTTCTTC. This sequence joins TRBV29-1 and TRBJ2-1; TRBD2 aligns across 7 bases. Trimming removed 0 bases from V and 3 bases from J; junction bases left unmatched: 5. Germline CDR1 is SQVTM and CDR2 is ANQGSEA. This CDR3 has 15 residues.

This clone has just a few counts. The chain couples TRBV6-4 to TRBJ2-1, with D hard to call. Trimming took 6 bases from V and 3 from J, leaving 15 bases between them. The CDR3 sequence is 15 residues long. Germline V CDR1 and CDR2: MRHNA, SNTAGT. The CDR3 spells CASSDGLADYNEQFF. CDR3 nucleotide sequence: TGTGCCAGCAGCGATGGATTGGCGGACTACAATGAGCAGTTCTTC.

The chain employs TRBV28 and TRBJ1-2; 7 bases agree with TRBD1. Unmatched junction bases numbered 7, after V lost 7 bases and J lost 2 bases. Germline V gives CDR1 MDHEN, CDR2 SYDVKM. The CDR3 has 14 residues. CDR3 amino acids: CASKPTGWNYGYTF. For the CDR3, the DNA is TGTGCCAGCAAGCCGACAGGGTGGAACTATGGCTACACCTTC.

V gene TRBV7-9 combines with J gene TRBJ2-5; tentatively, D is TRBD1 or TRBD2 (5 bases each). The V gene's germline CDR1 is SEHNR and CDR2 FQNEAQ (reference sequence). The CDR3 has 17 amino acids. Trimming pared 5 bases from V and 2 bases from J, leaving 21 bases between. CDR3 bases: TGTGCCAGCAGCCCCGGGGCGACAAGGTCGTGGCAAGAGACCCAGTACTTC. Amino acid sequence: CASSPGATRSWQETQYF.

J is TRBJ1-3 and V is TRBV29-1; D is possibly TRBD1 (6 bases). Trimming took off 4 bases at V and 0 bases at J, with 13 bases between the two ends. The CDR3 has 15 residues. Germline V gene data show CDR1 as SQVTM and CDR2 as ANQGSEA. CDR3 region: CSVVSRDNSGNTIYF. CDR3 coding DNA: TGCAGCGTTGTTAGCCGGGACAACTCTGGAAACACCATATATTTT.

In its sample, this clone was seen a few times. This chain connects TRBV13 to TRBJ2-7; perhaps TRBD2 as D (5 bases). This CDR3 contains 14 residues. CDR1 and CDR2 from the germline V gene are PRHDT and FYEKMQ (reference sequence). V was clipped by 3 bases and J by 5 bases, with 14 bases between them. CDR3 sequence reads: CASSLRLRVHEQYF. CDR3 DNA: TGTGCCAGCAGCTTGCGGTTGAGGGTCCACGAGCAGTACTTC.

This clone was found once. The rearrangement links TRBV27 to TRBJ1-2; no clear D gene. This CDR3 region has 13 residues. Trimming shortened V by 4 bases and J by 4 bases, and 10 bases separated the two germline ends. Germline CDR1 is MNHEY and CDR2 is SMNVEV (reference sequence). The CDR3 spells CASSWGAGYGYTF. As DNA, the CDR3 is TGTGCCAGCAGTTGGGGTGCGGGCTATGGCTACACCTTC.

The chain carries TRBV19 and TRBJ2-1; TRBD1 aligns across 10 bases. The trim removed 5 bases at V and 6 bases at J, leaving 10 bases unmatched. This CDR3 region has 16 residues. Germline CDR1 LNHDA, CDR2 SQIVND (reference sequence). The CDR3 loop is CASSFPDRGPSNEQFF. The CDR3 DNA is TGTGCCAGTAGTTTCCCCGACAGGGGGCCTTCCAATGAGCAGTTCTTC.

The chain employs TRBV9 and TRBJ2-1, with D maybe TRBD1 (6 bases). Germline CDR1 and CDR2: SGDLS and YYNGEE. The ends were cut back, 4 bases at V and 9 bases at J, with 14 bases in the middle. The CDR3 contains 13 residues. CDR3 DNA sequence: TGTGCCAGCAGCCCGGCAACAGGGTTTGAGCAGTTCTTC. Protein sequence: CASSPATGFEQFF. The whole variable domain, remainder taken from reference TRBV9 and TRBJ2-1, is DSGVTQTPKHLITATGQRVTLRCSPRSGDLSVYWYQQSLDQGLQFLIQYYNGEERAKGNILERFSAQQFPDLHSELNLSSLELGDSALYFCASSPATGFEQFFGPGTRLTVL.

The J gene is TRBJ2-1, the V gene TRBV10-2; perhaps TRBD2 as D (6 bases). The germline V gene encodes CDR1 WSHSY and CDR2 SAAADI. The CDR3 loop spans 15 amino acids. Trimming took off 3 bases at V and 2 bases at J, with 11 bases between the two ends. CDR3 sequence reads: CASSDGGGPYNEQFF. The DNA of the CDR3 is TGCGCCAGCAGTGACGGGGGAGGACCCTACAATGAGCAGTTCTTC.

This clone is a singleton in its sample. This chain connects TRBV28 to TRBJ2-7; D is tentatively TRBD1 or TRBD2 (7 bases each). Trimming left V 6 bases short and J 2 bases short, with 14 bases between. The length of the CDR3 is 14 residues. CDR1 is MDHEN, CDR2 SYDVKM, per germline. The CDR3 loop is CASRGGGQPYEQYF. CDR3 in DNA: TGTGCCAGCAGAGGGGGGGGACAGCCCTACGAGCAGTACTTC.

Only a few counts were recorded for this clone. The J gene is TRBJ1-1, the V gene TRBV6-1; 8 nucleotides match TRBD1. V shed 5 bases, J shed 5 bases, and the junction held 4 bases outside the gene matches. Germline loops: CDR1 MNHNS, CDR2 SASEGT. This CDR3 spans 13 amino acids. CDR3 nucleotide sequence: TGTGCCAGCAGTACTACAGGGGGAACTGAAGCTTTCTTT. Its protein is CASSTTGGTEAFF.

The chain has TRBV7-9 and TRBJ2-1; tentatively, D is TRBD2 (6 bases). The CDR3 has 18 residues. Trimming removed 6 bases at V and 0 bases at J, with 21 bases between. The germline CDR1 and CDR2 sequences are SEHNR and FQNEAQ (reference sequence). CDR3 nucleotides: TGTGCCAGCAGACCAGTGGGTAGGCTAGCGACCTCCTACAATGAGCAGTTCTTC. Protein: CASRPVGRLATSYNEQFF.

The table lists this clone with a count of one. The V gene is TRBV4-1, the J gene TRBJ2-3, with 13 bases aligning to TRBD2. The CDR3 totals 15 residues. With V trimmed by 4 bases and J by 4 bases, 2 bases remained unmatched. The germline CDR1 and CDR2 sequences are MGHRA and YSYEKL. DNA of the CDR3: TGCGCCAGCAGCCGGACTAGCGGGAGCCCAGATACGCAGTATTTT. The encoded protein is CASSRTSGSPDTQYF.